This TCR beta chain comes out of a study of blood T cell repertoires in COVID-19. At the level of the study: Researchers got acute and convalescent COVID-19 samples from the United States, Italy and Spain. PBMCs, B-cell-depleted T cells, or T cells provided the cDNA or gDNA that made up the material.

Original methodology: Amplification of reference gene primers provided the estimated nucleated cell counts. Generated by immunoSEQ multiplex PCR, the TCRdb table keeps only in-frame clones and is missing some. Clonal size and the V and J genes are those of that table, whereas D and trimming came from the DNA. The table shows about 150,000 clones, with around nine tenths occurring only once. The germline V and J ends were trimmed by 1 base and 1 base, with 4 bases remaining between them. Germline lookup yields CDR1 MNHEY and CDR2 SVGEGT. There are 13 residues in the CDR3. This sequence joins TRBV6-2 or TRBV6-3 and TRBJ1-1; unclear D gene. The TCR originated in a human donor in a cohort sampled during active COVID-19. Material: peripheral blood. The CDR3 DNA is TGTGCCAGCAGTTACTTAAAGAACACTGAAGCTTTCTTT. This translates into CASSYLKNTEAFF.